The 8 T cell receptor beta chains reported below all come from one sample, sequenced in a study of cytomegalovirus exposure and HLA in healthy donors. PCR amplification relied on 60 Vbeta primers (plus 13 Jbeta primers). Sequencing used immunoSEQ multiplex PCR; TCRdb keeps in-frame clones, though not all of them. The data contain roughly 120,000 clones, 81% of them singletons. The specimen sequenced was PBMCs. Receptor source: a woman in her 30s in good health and CMV-seronegative.

The genes are TRBV7-6 and TRBJ2-3; 13 bases align to TRBD2. Germline V gene lookup returns CDR1 SGHVS and CDR2 FNYEAQ. This CDR3 has 15 amino acids. V shed 5 bases and J 3 bases; nucleotides not matched to a gene: 2. This CDR3 is CASSGLAGATDTQYF. The CDR3 region has the DNA TGTGCCAGCAGCGGACTAGCGGGAGCGACAGATACGCAGTATTTT.

V gene TRBV19 combines with J gene TRBJ2-7; possibly TRBD1 for D (6 bases). V lost 5 bases and J 4 bases, leaving 15 bases between the germline ends. CDR1 and CDR2 from the germline V gene are LNHDA and SQIVND (reference sequence). The CDR3 has 14 amino acids. The CDR3 DNA is TGTGCCAGTAGTTCGTCCCGGGACATTTACGAGCAGTACTTC. This gives the protein CASSSSRDIYEQYF.

The chain carries TRBV6-1 and TRBJ1-5, with 8 bases aligning to TRBD1. CDR1 is MNHNS and CDR2 is SASEGT in the germline V gene. Unmatched junction bases numbered 9, after V lost 8 bases and J lost 3 bases. The CDR3 contains 15 residues. The DNA of the CDR3 is TGTGCCAGCGGGACAGGCGAGGGTTACAATCAGCCCCAGCATTTT. Translation: CASGTGEGYNQPQHF.

To note about this clone: At one end, the junction sequence differs from germline, possibly due to a read error. J is TRBJ2-7 and V is TRBV7-2; 14 nucleotides agree with TRBD2. The CDR3 contains 16 residues. Germline CDR1 is SGHTA and CDR2 is FQGNSA. The CDR3 DNA is TGTGCCGGCAGCCAAGGGGGACTAGCGGGAGATAGCGAGCAGTACTTC. This sequence encodes CAGSQGGLAGDSEQYF.

The chain joins TRBV23-1 to TRBJ2-7; the match to TRBD1 covers 7 bases. TRBV23-1 carries the ORF label, with uncertain function. The CDR3 loop spans 14 amino acids. Trimming removed 5 bases from V and 2 bases from J; junction bases left unmatched: 6. Written as DNA, the CDR3 is TGCGCCAGCAGTTCGAGGCAGGGGGCCTACGAGCAGTACTTC. Protein: CASSSRQGAYEQYF.

V is TRBV6-1 and J is TRBJ2-2; 8 bases agree with TRBD2. Germline loops: CDR1 MNHNS, CDR2 SASEGT. V trimming: 10 bases; J trimming: 9 bases; junction bases outside the gene matches: 10. The CDR3 covers 13 residues. The CDR3 DNA is TGTGCCACCAGAGAGAGCGGGAGCCGGGAGCTGTTTTTT. Translated: CATRESGSRELFF.

V and J are TRBV9 and TRBJ2-2; 10 positions agree with TRBD2. This CDR3 has 18 amino acids. CDR1 and CDR2 from the germline V gene are SGDLS and YYNGEE. Trimming removed 0 bases from V and 0 bases from J; junction bases left unmatched: 5. CDR3 nucleotides: TGTGCCAGCAGCGTAGCCAGCGGGAGGGTCGCGAACACCGGGGAGCTGTTTTTT. This encodes CASSVASGRVANTGELFF.

J is TRBJ2-5 and V is TRBV29-1; D perhaps matches TRBD2 (7 bases). CDR1 and CDR2 from the germline V gene are SQVTM and ANQGSEA. The CDR3 sequence is 14 residues long. Trimming cost V 7 bases and J 2 bases, with 17 bases left between them. CDR3 coding DNA: TGCAGCGCCCATCGGGGGGCTAGGCAAGAGACCCAGTACTTC. Translating it yields CSAHRGARQETQYF.